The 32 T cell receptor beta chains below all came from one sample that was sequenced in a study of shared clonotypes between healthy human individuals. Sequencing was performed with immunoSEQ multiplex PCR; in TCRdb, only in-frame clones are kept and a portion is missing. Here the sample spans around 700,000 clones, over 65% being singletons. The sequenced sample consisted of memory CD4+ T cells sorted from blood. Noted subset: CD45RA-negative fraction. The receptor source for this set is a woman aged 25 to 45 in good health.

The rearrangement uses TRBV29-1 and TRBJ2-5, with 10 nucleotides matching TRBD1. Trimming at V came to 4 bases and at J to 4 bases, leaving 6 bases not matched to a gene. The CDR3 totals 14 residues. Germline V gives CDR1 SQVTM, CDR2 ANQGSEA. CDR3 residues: CSVAGDRGRETQYF. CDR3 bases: TGCAGCGTTGCGGGGGACAGGGGCCGAGAGACCCAGTACTTC.

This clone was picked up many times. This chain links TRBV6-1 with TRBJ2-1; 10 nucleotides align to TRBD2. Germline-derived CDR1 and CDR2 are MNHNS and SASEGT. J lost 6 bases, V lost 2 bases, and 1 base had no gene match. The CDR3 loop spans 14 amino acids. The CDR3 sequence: CASSELAGANEQFF. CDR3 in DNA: TGTGCCAGCAGTGAACTAGCGGGAGCCAATGAGCAGTTCTTC.

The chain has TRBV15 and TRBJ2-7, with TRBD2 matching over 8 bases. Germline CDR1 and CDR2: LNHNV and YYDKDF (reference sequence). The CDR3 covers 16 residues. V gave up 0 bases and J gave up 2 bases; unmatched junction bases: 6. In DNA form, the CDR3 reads TGTGCCACCAGCAGAGATTCTCGGGGGGGTCCCTACGAGCAGTACTTC. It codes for CATSRDSRGGPYEQYF. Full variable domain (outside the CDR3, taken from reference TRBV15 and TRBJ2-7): DAMVIQNPRYQVTQFGKPVTLSCSQTLNHNVMYWYQQKSSQAPKLLFHYYDKDFNNEADTPDNFQSRRPNTSFCFLDIRSPGLGDTAMYLCATSRDSRGGPYEQYFGPGTRLTVT.

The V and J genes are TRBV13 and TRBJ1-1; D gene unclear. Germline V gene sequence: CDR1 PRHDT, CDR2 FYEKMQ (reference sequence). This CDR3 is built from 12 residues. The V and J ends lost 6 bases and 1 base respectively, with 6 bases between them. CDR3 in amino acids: CASSRRNTEAFF. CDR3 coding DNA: TGTGCCAGCAGTCGGCGGAACACTGAAGCTTTCTTT.

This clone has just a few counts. This chain's CDR3 is CASSFLPPPGSDTQYF. In nucleotides, the CDR3 is TGTGCCAGCAGCTTCCTCCCCCCTCCGGGGTCTGATACGCAGTATTTT. The rearrangement uses TRBV11-2 and TRBJ2-3; TRBD2 might be the D (5 bases). This CDR3 region has 16 residues. Germline CDR1 and CDR2: SGHAT and FQNNGV. V was trimmed by 3 bases and J by 6 bases, leaving 19 bases between them.

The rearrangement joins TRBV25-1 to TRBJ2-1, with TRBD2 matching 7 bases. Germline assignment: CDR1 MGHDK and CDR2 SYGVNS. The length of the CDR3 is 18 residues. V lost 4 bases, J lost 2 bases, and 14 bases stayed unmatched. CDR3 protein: CASSAHPDSGRTYNEQFF. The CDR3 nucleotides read TGTGCCAGCAGTGCTCACCCGGATAGCGGGCGTACCTACAATGAGCAGTTCTTC. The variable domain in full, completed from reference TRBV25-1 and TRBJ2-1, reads EADIYQTPRYLVIGTGKKITLECSQTMGHDKMYWYQQDPGMELHLIHYSYGVNSTEKGDLSSESTVSRIRTEHFPLTLESARPSHTSQYLCASSAHPDSGRTYNEQFFGPGTRLTVL.

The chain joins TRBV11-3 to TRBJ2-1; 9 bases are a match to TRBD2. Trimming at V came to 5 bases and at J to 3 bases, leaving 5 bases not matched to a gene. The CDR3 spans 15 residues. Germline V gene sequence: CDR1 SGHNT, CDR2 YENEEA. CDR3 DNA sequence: TGTGCCAGCAGCCCCGTGACTAGCGGCTACAATGAGCAGTTCTTC. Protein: CASSPVTSGYNEQFF.

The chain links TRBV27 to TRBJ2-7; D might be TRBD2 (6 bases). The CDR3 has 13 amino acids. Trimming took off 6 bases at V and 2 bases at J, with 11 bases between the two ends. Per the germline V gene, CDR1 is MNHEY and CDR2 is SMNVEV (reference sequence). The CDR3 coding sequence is TGTGCCAGCAGGCGACTAGTCCCCTACGAGCAGTACTTC. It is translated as CASRRLVPYEQYF.

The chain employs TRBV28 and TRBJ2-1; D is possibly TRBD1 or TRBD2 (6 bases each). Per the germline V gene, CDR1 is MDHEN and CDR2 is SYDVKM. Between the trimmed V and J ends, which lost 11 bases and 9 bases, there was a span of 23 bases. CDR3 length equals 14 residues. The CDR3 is CAGGTSRGWGEQFF. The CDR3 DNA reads TGTGCCGGAGGCACTAGCAGGGGCTGGGGTGAGCAGTTCTTC.

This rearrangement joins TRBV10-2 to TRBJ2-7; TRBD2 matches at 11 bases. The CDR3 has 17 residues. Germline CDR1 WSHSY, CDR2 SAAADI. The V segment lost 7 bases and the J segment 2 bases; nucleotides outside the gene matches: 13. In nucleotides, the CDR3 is TGCGCCAGCACCCCCATTTGGGCTAGCGGGGGGACCTACGAGCAGTACTTC. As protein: CASTPIWASGGTYEQYF.

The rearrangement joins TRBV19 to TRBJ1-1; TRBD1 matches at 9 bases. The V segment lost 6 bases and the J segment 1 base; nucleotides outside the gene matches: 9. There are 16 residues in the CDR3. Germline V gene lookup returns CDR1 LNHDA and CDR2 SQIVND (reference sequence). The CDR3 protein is CASSNRGTGPNTEAFF. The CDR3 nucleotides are TGTGCCAGTAGCAACCGGGGGACAGGGCCGAACACTGAAGCTTTCTTT.

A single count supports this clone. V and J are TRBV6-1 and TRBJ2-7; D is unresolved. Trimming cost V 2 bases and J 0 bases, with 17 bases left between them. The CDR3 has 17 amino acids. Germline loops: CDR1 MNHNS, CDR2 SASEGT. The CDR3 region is CASSEQFAPVSSYEQYF. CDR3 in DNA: TGTGCCAGCAGTGAACAATTCGCTCCGGTGAGCTCCTACGAGCAGTACTTC.

The CDR3 region is CANSQGEDSTDTQYF. The CDR3 DNA sequence: TGTGCCAACTCACAGGGGGAGGACAGCACAGATACGCAGTATTTT. The V and J genes are TRBV5-4 and TRBJ2-3; 8 bases are shared with TRBD1. The germline CDR1 and CDR2 sequences are SGHNT and YYREEE (reference sequence). Trimming cost V 9 bases and J 0 bases; bases outside gene matches: 9. The CDR3 consists of 15 residues.

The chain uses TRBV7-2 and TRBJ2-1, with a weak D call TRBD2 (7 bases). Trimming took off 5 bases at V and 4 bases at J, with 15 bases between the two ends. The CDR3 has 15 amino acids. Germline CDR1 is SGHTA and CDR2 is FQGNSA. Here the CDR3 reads CASSRGGGGYNEQFF. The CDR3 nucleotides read TGTGCCAGCAGCCGAGGAGGGGGGGGTTACAATGAGCAGTTCTTC.

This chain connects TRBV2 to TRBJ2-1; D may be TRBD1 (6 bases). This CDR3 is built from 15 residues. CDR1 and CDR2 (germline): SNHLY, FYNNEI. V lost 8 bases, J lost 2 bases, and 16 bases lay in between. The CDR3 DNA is TGTGCCAGCTCTAGGGGGAGTGTTCCCTACAATGAGCAGTTCTTC. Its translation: CASSRGSVPYNEQFF.

The CDR3 is CASSLGRGNYGYTF. Here the CDR3 DNA reads TGTGCCAGCAGCTTAGGGCGGGGAAACTATGGCTACACCTTC. The rearrangement joins TRBV7-8 to TRBJ1-2; D is unresolved. V lost 1 base, J lost 2 bases, and 8 bases lay in between. Germline loops: CDR1 SGHVS, CDR2 FQNEAQ. The CDR3 runs to 14 residues.

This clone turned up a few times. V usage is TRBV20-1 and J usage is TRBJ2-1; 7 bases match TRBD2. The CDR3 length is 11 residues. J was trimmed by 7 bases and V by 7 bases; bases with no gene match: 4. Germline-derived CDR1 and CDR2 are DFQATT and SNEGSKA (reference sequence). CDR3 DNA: TGCAGTGTGGCGGGAGATAATGAGCAGTTCTTC. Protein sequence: CSVAGDNEQFF.

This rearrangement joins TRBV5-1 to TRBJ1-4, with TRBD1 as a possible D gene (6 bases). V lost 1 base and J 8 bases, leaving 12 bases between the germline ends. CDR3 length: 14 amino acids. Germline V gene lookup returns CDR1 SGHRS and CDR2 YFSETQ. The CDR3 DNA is TGCGCCAGCAGCTTGTCAGGGGCTAGGGAAAAACTGTTTTTT. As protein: CASSLSGAREKLFF. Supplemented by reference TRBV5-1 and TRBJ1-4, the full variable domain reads KAGVTQTPRYLIKTRGQQVTLSCSPISGHRSVSWYQQTPGQGLQFLFEYFSETQRNKGNFPGRFSGRQFSNSRSEMNVSTLELGDSALYLCASSLSGAREKLFFGSGTQLSVL.

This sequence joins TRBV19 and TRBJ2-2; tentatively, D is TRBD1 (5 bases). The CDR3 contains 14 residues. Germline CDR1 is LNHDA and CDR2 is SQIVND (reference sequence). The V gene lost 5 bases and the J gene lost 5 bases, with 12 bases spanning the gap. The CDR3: CASSPTQGTGELFF. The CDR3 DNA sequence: TGTGCCAGTAGTCCAACCCAGGGTACCGGGGAGCTGTTTTTT.

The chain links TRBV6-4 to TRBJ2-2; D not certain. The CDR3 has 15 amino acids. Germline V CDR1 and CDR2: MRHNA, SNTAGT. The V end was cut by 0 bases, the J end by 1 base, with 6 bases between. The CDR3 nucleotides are TGTGCCAGCAGTGACTCGGAAAAGAACACCGGGGAGCTGTTTTTT. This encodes CASSDSEKNTGELFF.

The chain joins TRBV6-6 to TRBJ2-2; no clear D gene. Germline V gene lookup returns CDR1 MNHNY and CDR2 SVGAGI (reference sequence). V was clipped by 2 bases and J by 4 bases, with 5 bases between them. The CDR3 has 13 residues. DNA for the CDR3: TGTGCCAGCAGTTACACACCCACCGGGGAGCTGTTTTTT. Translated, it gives CASSYTPTGELFF.

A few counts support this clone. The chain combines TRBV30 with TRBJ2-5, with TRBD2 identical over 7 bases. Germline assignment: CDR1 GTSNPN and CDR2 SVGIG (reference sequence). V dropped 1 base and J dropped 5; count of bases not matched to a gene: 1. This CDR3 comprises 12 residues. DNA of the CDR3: TGTGCCTGGAGTGGAGCGGGGGAGACCCAGTACTTC. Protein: CAWSGAGETQYF.

The CDR3 spells CASSVSRGARGDTQYF. DNA for the CDR3: TGTGCCAGCAGCGTGAGTCGGGGGGCGCGGGGAGATACGCAGTATTTT. The gene calls are TRBV21-1 and TRBJ2-3; the D segment call TRBD2 is taken from the table without a DNA check. TRBV21-1 is annotated as a pseudogene. CDR3 length equals 16 residues.

CDR3 nucleotides: TGTGCCAGCAGCCATGTAACTAGTCGCAAAAACATTCAGTACTTC. It is translated as CASSHVTSRKNIQYF. The chain has TRBV5-4 and TRBJ2-4, with TRBD2 as a possible D gene (5 bases). Trimming removed 4 bases at V and 3 bases at J, with 14 bases between. Germline CDR1 SGHNT, CDR2 YYREEE (reference sequence). This CDR3 comprises 15 residues.

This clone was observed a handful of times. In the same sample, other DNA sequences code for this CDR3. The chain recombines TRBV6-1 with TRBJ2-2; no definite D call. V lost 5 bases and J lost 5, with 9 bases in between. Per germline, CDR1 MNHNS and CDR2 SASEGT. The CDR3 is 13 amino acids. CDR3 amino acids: CASSPIRTGELFF. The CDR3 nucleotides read TGTGCCAGCAGTCCTATCCGTACCGGGGAGCTGTTTTTT.

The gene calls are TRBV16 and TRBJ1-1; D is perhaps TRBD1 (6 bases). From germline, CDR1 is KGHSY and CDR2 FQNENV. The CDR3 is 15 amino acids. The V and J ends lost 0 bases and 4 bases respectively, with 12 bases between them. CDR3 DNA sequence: TGTGCCAGCAGCCAATCTCGACAGGTCGGCACTGAAGCTTTCTTT. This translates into CASSQSRQVGTEAFF.

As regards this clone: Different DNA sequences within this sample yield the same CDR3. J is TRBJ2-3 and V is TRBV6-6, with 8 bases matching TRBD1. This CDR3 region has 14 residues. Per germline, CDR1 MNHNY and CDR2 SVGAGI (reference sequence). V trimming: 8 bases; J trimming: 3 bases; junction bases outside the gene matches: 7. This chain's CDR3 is CASRRTGRTDTQYF. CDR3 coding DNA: TGTGCCAGCCGGAGGACAGGGAGAACAGATACGCAGTATTTT.

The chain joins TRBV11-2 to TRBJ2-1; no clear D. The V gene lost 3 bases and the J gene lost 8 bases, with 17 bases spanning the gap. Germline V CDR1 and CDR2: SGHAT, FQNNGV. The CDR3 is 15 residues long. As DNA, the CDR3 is TGTGCCAGCAGCTTCCCCGGTAAGGGTGGGTATGAGCAGTTCTTC. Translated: CASSFPGKGGYEQFF.

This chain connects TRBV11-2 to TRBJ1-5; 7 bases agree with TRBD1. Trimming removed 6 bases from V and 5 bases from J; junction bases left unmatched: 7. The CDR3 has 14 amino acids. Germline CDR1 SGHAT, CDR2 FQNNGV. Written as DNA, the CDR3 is TGTGCCAGCAGTACTCAGGGGGATGATCAGCCCCAGCATTTT. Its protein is CASSTQGDDQPQHF.

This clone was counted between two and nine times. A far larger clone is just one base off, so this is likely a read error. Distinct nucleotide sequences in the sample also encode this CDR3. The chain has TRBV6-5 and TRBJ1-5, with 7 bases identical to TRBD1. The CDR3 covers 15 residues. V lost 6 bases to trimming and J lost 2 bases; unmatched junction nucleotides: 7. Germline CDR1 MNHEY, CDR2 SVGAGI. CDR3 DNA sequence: TGTGCCAGCAGCCCGAGGGGGCGCGGCAATCAGCCCCAGCATTTT. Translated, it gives CASSPRGRGNQPQHF.

Here the CDR3 DNA reads TGTGCCAGTAGCGTACGCAGGGTTTCGAACACCGGGGAGCTGTTTTTT. This gives the protein CASSVRRVSNTGELFF. This chain joins TRBV19 and TRBJ2-2; possibly TRBD1 for D (5 bases). Germline V gene data show CDR1 as LNHDA and CDR2 as SQIVND (reference sequence). This CDR3 region has 16 residues. The germline V and J ends were trimmed by 6 bases and 0 bases, with 14 bases remaining between them.

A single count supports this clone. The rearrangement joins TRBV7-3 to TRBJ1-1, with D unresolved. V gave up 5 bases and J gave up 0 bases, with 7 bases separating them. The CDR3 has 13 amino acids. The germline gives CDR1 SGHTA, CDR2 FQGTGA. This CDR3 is CASSENMNTEAFF. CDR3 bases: TGTGCCAGCAGCGAGAACATGAACACTGAAGCTTTCTTT.